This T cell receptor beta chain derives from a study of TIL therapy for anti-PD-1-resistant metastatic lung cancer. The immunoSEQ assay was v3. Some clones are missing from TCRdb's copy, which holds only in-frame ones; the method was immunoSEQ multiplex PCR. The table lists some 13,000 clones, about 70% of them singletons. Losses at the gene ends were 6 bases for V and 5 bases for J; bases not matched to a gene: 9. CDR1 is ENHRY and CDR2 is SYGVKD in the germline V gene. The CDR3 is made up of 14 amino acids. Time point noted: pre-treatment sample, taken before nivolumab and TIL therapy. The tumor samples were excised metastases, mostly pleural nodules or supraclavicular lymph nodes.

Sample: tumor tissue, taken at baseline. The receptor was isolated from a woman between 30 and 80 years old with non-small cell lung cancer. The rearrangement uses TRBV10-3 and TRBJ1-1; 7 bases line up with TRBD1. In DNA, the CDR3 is TGTGCCATCAGGGAGCGACAGGGTGAAACTGAAGCTTTCTTT. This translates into CAIRERQGETEAFF.